This T cell receptor (beta chain) originates from a study of blood T cells in healthy people across ages. Overall study findings and caveats: Unsorted PBMCs blocked a conclusive comparison of naive and antigen-experienced cells.

Each individual donor underwent a draw of around 9.8 milliliters of peripheral blood. Together with a sample-barcoded 5' primer, a J-beta primer mix was included in a second PCR lasting about 7 to 11 cycles. TCRdb recomputed calls from the 5' RACE reads with MiXCR, one row per CDR3 protein. The table shows over a million distinct CDR3 sequences, with approximately 26% occurring only once. The table lists this clonotype with many counts. Its antigen is not identified. Another study also made use of these data, one on T cells of mothers and their children. This second report adds: The donor cohort consisted of a few healthy Caucasian mothers and their six children.

Sequenced: blood. This sequence originates from a girl aged 2-9 years in good health.

CDR3 nucleotide sequence: TGTGCCAGCAGTCCCGGGACTAGGAGTAATGAGCAGTTCTTC. Its protein is CASSPGTRSNEQFF. This chain links TRBV28 with TRBJ2-1, with 8 bases that match TRBD2. Germline V lookup: CDR1 MDHEN, CDR2 SYDVKM. The trim removed 5 bases at V and 7 bases at J, leaving 7 bases unmatched. CDR3 length equals 14 residues.